This T cell receptor (beta chain) was obtained from a study of shared clonotypes between healthy human individuals. Study-level results: The represented genetic and exposure-history diversity was limited by the small number of donors. Naive subsets tended to show greater estimated richness than memory subsets.

This CDR3 contains 14 residues. Trimming took 3 bases from V and 5 from J; bases not matched to a gene: 7. In germline, CDR1 is KGHSH, CDR2 LQKENI. To note about this clone: Its matching antigen is unknown.

Only in-frame clones appear in the TCRdb table, and some are missing; sequencing was by immunoSEQ multiplex PCR. The top ten hold about 0.068% of the sample, which has more than 500,000 clones, more than 95% seen once. This chain connects TRBV18 to TRBJ2-7, with 7 bases lining up with TRBD1. This sequence originates from a woman aged 25 to 39 in good health. The sequenced sample was naive CD4+ T cells sorted from blood. Subset denoted: CD45RA+ positively selected. CDR3 sequence: CASSPGQHGNEQYF. The CDR3 DNA reads as TGTGCCAGCTCACCGGGACAGCACGGGAACGAGCAGTACTTC. The whole variable domain, remainder taken from reference TRBV18 and TRBJ2-7, is NAGVMQNPRHLVRRRGQEARLRCSPMKGHSHVYWYRQLPEEGLKFMVYLQKENIIDESGMPKERFSAEFPKEGPSILRIQQVVRGDSAAYFCASSPGQHGNEQYFGPGTRLTVT.